This T cell receptor (beta chain) was documented in a study of blood T cell repertoires in COVID-19. This CDR3 is built from 14 residues. Per the germline V gene, CDR1 is SGHDT and CDR2 is YYEEEE. Trimming pared 1 base from V and 1 base from J, leaving 8 bases between. This clone occurred once. Original handling: Estimated nucleated cell counts came from reference gene primer amplification. The table came from immunoSEQ multiplex PCR; TCRdb's copy has only in-frame clones and leaves some out. The V and J calls and clone size were taken over from that table, and D and trimming were inferred from the DNA. Among 150,000 to 200,000 clones listed, roughly 86% were seen once.

Sequenced: peripheral blood. The receptor was derived from a man younger than 35 with acute or convalescent COVID-19. The V gene is TRBV5-6, the J gene TRBJ1-1; the D is unclear. CDR3 sequence (DNA): TGTGCCAGCAGCTTGTTGGCCAGGAACACTGAAGCTTTCTTT. Translation: CASSLLARNTEAFF.